The next 12 T cell receptor beta chains were all read from a single sample in a study of T cell responses to AZD1222 COVID-19 vaccine. Only in-frame clones appear in the TCRdb table, and some are missing; sequencing was by immunoSEQ multiplex PCR. The sample records 170,000 or so clones, around nine tenths being singletons. The specimen comprised peripheral blood, sampled on day 0 of AZD1222 vaccination. The receptors stem from an adult in good health.

This clone has a single count. The V call is TRBV29-1, the J call TRBJ2-1; D unresolved. The CDR3 is 13 amino acids. The ends were cut back, 0 bases at V and 4 bases at J, with 7 bases in the middle. In germline, CDR1 is SQVTM, CDR2 ANQGSEA. For the CDR3, the DNA is TGCAGCGTTGAAGAAGGCCGGTACAATGAGCAGTTCTTC. This codes for CSVEEGRYNEQFF.

This clone has a count of ten or more. The V and J genes are TRBV11-3 and TRBJ1-2; D perhaps matches TRBD1 (6 bases). The ends were cut back, 5 bases at V and 3 bases at J, with 22 bases in the middle. The CDR3 runs 17 residues. CDR1 is SGHNT and CDR2 is YENEEA in the germline V gene. CDR3 amino acids: CASSTRTATLSHYGYTF. In DNA form, the CDR3 reads TGTGCCAGCAGCACCCGGACAGCCACCTTGAGTCACTATGGCTACACCTTC.

The CDR3 DNA reads as TGTGCCAGCAGCCGGGGTGTTTCTAATTCACCCCTCCACTTT. It translates to CASSRGVSNSPLHF. The rearrangement uses TRBV11-3 and TRBJ1-6; D remains unclear. V lost 5 bases, J lost 6 bases, and 11 bases lay in between. The germline gives CDR1 SGHNT, CDR2 YENEEA. The CDR3 is 14 amino acids.

The rearrangement joins TRBV11-2 to TRBJ1-2; D is unclear. The germline V and J ends were trimmed by 3 bases and 3 bases, with 11 bases remaining between them. The CDR3 has 14 residues. From germline, CDR1 is SGHAT and CDR2 FQNNGV. The CDR3 loop is CASSFDDPYYGYTF. CDR3 in DNA: TGTGCCAGCAGCTTTGATGATCCTTACTATGGCTACACCTTC.

The gene calls are TRBV18 and TRBJ1-1, with D perhaps TRBD1 (6 bases). The germline CDR1 and CDR2 sequences are KGHSH and LQKENI. The V end was cut by 3 bases, the J end by 4 bases, with 18 bases between. The length of the CDR3 is 16 residues. CDR3 nucleotide sequence: TGTGCCAGCTCACCTGGACAGTTACGGGGCGGCACTGAAGCTTTCTTT. Protein product: CASSPGQLRGGTEAFF.

V and J are TRBV6-5 and TRBJ1-1; D call uncertain. The CDR3 is 13 amino acids. The V end was cut by 5 bases, the J end by 4 bases, with 11 bases between. Germline V gene lookup returns CDR1 MNHEY and CDR2 SVGAGI. The CDR3 protein is CASSHQGSTEAFF. The CDR3 DNA follows: TGTGCCAGCAGTCACCAAGGGAGCACTGAAGCTTTCTTT.

This rearrangement joins TRBV6-5 to TRBJ1-1; tentatively, D is TRBD1 (6 bases). Deletions cut 7 bases from V and 5 bases from J, with 14 bases between. The CDR3 is 13 residues long. CDR1 and CDR2 from the germline V gene are MNHEY and SVGAGI. In DNA, the CDR3 is TGTGCCAGCACCCTGGGGGGCTGGACTGAAGCTTTCTTT. Amino acids: CASTLGGWTEAFF.

This clone showed up just once. This chain links TRBV5-1 with TRBJ2-1; 9 bases are a match to TRBD1. V lost 4 bases, J lost 7 bases, and 6 bases stayed unmatched. The CDR3 length is 14 residues. Per the germline V gene, CDR1 is SGHRS and CDR2 is YFSETQ. The CDR3 DNA sequence: TGCGCCAGCAGCCCCGGGACAGGGAGGAATGAGCAGTTCTTC. This encodes CASSPGTGRNEQFF. Full variable domain (missing parts from reference TRBV5-1 and TRBJ2-1): KAGVTQTPRYLIKTRGQQVTLSCSPISGHRSVSWYQQTPGQGLQFLFEYFSETQRNKGNFPGRFSGRQFSNSRSEMNVSTLELGDSALYLCASSPGTGRNEQFFGPGTRLTVL.

The V gene is TRBV19, the J gene TRBJ1-2, with 10 nucleotides matching TRBD1. V dropped 6 bases and J dropped 8; count of bases not matched to a gene: 3. The CDR3 sequence is 12 residues long. The germline CDR1 and CDR2 sequences are LNHDA and SQIVND (reference sequence). The CDR3 DNA follows: TGTGCCAGTAGCGACAGGGGGCAAGGCTACACCTTC. Translating gives CASSDRGQGYTF.

This clone was detected a few times. The CDR3 sequence: CASSLWGGGTYNEQFF. In DNA form, the CDR3 reads TGTGCCAGCAGCTTATGGGGAGGGGGGACCTACAATGAGCAGTTCTTC. The chain couples TRBV7-2 to TRBJ2-1; possible D gene TRBD2, 7 bases. Germline V lookup: CDR1 SGHTA, CDR2 FQGNSA. The CDR3 is made up of 16 amino acids. The ends were cut back, 2 bases at V and 2 bases at J, with 13 bases in the middle.

This chain links TRBV11-2 with TRBJ1-4; D is possibly TRBD1 (5 bases). CDR1 SGHAT and CDR2 FQNNGV come from the germline V gene. The CDR3 is 15 residues long. Trimming shortened V by 1 base and J by 15 bases, and 21 bases separated the two germline ends. The CDR3, as DNA: TGTGCCAGCAGCTTAGTCCCTTTAGGGCGGGGCTCAGTGTTTTTT. Protein product: CASSLVPLGRGSVFF.

This chain links TRBV27 with TRBJ2-2; TRBD1 matches at 7 bases. The V gene end was trimmed by 3 bases and the J gene end by 0 bases; junction bases not matched to a gene: 10. Per the germline V gene, CDR1 is MNHEY and CDR2 is SMNVEV (reference sequence). There are 18 residues in the CDR3. The CDR3 is CASSFRLQGPANTGELFF. Written as DNA, the CDR3 is TGTGCCAGCAGTTTTAGACTACAGGGGCCCGCGAACACCGGGGAGCTGTTTTTT.